The clone carrying this T cell receptor (beta chain) showed up many times. Antigen unknown. Compared with germline, one end of the junction differs, possibly owing to a read error. These data belong to a study of Graves' ophthalmopathy and Graves' hyperthyroidism. From RNA, the CDR3 regions of TCR beta chains were amplified and sequenced. Investigators did first-round RT-PCR with HTBI primers, then second-round multiplex PCR. MiXCR, run by TCRdb on the multiplex PCR reads, gives a single entry per CDR3 protein. The sample yields a few hundred thousand distinct CDR3 sequences, 15% to 20% seen once. Overall study findings and caveats: Discrimination between ophthalmopathy and stable hyperthyroidism by a 13-signature model showed 87.88% sensitivity and 65% to 84% specificity. Ophthalmopathy progression was predicted by the model at approximately 71% sensitivity and approximately 72% specificity.

Ophthalmopathy-affected donors exhibited moderate-to-severe activity, CAS ≥3, NOSPECS ≥4, and duration under 3 months. The authors used Ficoll-Paque density gradient centrifugation to separate PBMCs. The input was roughly 9.3 ml of fresh peripheral blood. The receptor was derived from a woman aged 18-29 years with Graves' ophthalmopathy. Sequenced material: peripheral blood.

The CDR3 DNA follows: TGTGCCAGCAGTAACTCGGATGGAGACATTCAGTACTTC. It encodes CASSNSDGDIQYF. The genes are TRBV6-5 and TRBJ2-4; D unclear. The CDR3 has 13 amino acids. The germline gives CDR1 MNHEY, CDR2 SVGAGI.